This record covers a single TCR beta chain. The clone's antigen remains unknown. No much larger clone exists at a distance of one base, and base qualities are not known. The source of the sample is a study of control samples from healthy donors and cancer patients (dated by TCRdb to between 2020 and 2021). The germline V gene supplies CDR1 SQVTM and CDR2 ANQGSEA. The CDR3 holds 13 amino acids from the cysteine to the phenylalanine. Only the CDR3 DNA stays, 39 bases, in frame from base 1. V was cut back by 6 bases and J by 8 bases, leaving a gap of 19 bases between them. Receptor libraries were prepared by the immunoSEQ multiplex PCR assay. The clones in this table, taken by TCRdb from immuneACCESS, are in-frame only. Not every clone is retained; where verified, under half of the shortfall comes from an unresolved V gene, and the cause of the rest is unknown. The sample table contains 150,000 or so clones; only one count was recorded for 93% of them. Together, the top ten hold 5.8% of the sample.

The rearranged chain carries TRBV29-1 and TRBJ1-2; TRBD1 is a weak D gene call, 5 bases matching. The source of this sequence is a man aged 18 to 29 in good health. Material for sequencing was blood. The nucleotide sequence reads TGCAGCGTCTTCAGGGATGAGGCACGGGGCTACACCTTC. Translated, this is CSVFRDEARGYTF. With all but the CDR3 taken from the reference TRBV29-1 and TRBJ1-2 genes, the full variable domain is: SAVISQKPSRDICQRGTSLTIQCQVDSQVTMMFWYRQQPGQSLTLIATANQGSEATYESGFVIDKFPISRPNLTFSTLTVSNMSPEDSSIYLCSVFRDEARGYTFGSGTRLTVV.